The T cell receptor beta chain under discussion was sequenced for a study of cytomegalovirus exposure and HLA in healthy donors. Trimming cost V 1 base and J 7 bases; bases outside gene matches: 3. The CDR3 loop spans 14 amino acids. The germline V gene has CDR1 SNHLY and CDR2 FYNNEI. The study's findings and limits: Through in vitro validation, a few CMV-associated chains were shown to be specific for CMV antigens. The study labeled about 160 TCR beta chains cytomegalovirus-associated.

TCRdb keeps only in-frame clones here, not all; method: immunoSEQ multiplex PCR. The sample holds under 250,000 clones; roughly 84% are singletons and the top ten take about 2%. Remarks on this clone: Its cognate antigen is unknown.

The receptor comes from a woman younger than 30 in good health and CMV-seropositive. The rearrangement links TRBV2 to TRBJ1-5; 8 nucleotides match TRBD1. The sequencing input was PBMCs. CDR3 in amino acids: CASSEVDRAQPQHF. DNA of the CDR3: TGTGCCAGCAGTGAAGTGGACAGGGCACAGCCCCAGCATTTT.